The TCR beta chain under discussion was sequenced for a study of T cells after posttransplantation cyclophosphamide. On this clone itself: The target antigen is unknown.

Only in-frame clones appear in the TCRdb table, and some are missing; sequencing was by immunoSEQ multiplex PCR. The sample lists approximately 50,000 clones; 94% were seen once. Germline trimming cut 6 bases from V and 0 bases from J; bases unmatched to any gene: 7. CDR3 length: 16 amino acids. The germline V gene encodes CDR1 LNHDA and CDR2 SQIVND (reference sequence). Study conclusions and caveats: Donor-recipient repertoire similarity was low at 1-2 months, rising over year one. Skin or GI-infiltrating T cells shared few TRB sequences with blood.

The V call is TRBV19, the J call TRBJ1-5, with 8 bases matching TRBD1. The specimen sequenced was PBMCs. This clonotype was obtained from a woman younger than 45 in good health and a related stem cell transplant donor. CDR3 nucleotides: TGTGCCAGTAGCCGCCCGGGACAGGTTAGCAATCAGCCCCAGCATTTT. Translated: CASSRPGQVSNQPQHF.